The rows below give T cell receptor beta chains drawn from one sample of a study of shared clonotypes between healthy human individuals. Generated by immunoSEQ multiplex PCR, the TCRdb table keeps only in-frame clones and is missing some. The sample has around 2.1 million clones, 90% to 95% seen once; the top ten hold more than 1.5%. Material for sequencing was naive CD8+ T cells from PBMCs. The receptors derive from a man aged 18-30 years in good health. Some clones in this sample may be carry-over from other donors' samples. Both conserved end residues are part of each CDR3. The order of the fields is V gene, D gene, J gene, clone size, CDR3 protein, CDR3 DNA. The D gene is left open where the match is weak. Only part of the rows carry a size: once, few, many, or a class if the clone is expanded.

v_gene: TRBV27; d_gene: -; j_gene: TRBJ2-1; abundance: -; CDR3aa: CASSLSPKLRLEQFF; CDR3nt: TGTGCCAGCAGTTTATCCCCTAAACTACGACTGGAGCAGTTCTTC
v_gene: TRBV5-1; d_gene: -; j_gene: TRBJ2-1; abundance: -; CDR3aa: CASSLSSNNEQFF; CDR3nt: TGCGCCAGCAGCTTATCCTCAAACAATGAGCAGTTCTTC
v_gene: TRBV7-3; d_gene: TRBD1; j_gene: TRBJ2-1; abundance: -; CDR3aa: CASSRRDRGQNEQFF; CDR3nt: TGTGCCAGCAGTCGCCGGGACAGGGGCCAAAATGAGCAGTTCTTC
v_gene: TRBV7-3; d_gene: TRBD1; j_gene: TRBJ1-5; abundance: -; CDR3aa: CASSLDRGHQPQHF; CDR3nt: TGTGCCAGCAGCTTAGACAGGGGGCATCAGCCCCAGCATTTT
v_gene: TRBV21-1; d_gene: -; j_gene: TRBJ2-7; abundance: -; CDR3aa: CASNWVRTQVEQYF; CDR3nt: TGTGCCAGTAACTGGGTCCGGACCCAGGTCGAGCAGTACTTC
v_gene: TRBV7-9; d_gene: TRBD1; j_gene: TRBJ2-3; abundance: -; CDR3aa: CASRRGQGADTQYF; CDR3nt: TGTGCCAGCAGGAGGGGACAGGGGGCAGATACGCAGTATTTT
v_gene: TRBV6-6; d_gene: TRBD1; j_gene: TRBJ2-1; abundance: once; CDR3aa: CASASLQGPNEQFF; CDR3nt: TGTGCCAGCGCCTCTTTACAGGGGCCCAATGAGCAGTTCTTC
v_gene: TRBV4-1; d_gene: -; j_gene: TRBJ2-5; abundance: once; CDR3aa: CASSPNVGQETQYF; CDR3nt: TGCGCCAGCAGCCCCAATGTGGGTCAAGAGACCCAGTACTTC
v_gene: TRBV28; d_gene: TRBD2; j_gene: TRBJ2-3; abundance: -; CDR3aa: CASRRPRLAKSTDTQYF; CDR3nt: TGTGCCAGCCGCCGACCAAGACTAGCCAAAAGCACAGATACGCAGTATTTT
v_gene: TRBV7-6; d_gene: -; j_gene: TRBJ2-2; abundance: -; CDR3aa: CASSSRDTPNTGELFF; CDR3nt: TGTGCCAGCAGCTCCCGGGACACACCGAACACCGGGGAGCTGTTTTTT
v_gene: TRBV19; d_gene: TRBD1; j_gene: TRBJ1-2; abundance: -; CDR3aa: CASTSNRGEGGYTF; CDR3nt: TGTGCCAGTACCTCGAACAGGGGGGAAGGTGGCTACACCTTC
v_gene: TRBV7-9; d_gene: -; j_gene: TRBJ1-2; abundance: few; CDR3aa: CASTAGANYGYTF; CDR3nt: TGTGCCAGCACGGCAGGGGCTAACTATGGCTACACCTTC
v_gene: TRBV18; d_gene: TRBD1; j_gene: TRBJ2-7; abundance: -; CDR3aa: CASSRQRGTGSDEQYF; CDR3nt: TGTGCCAGCTCACGACAAAGAGGGACAGGGTCGGACGAGCAGTACTTC
v_gene: TRBV13; d_gene: -; j_gene: TRBJ2-1; abundance: -; CDR3aa: CASSHNGPEQFF; CDR3nt: TGTGCCAGCAGCCACAATGGGCCCGAGCAGTTCTTC
v_gene: TRBV7-3; d_gene: -; j_gene: TRBJ1-5; abundance: -; CDR3aa: CASSLGSLQPQHF; CDR3nt: TGTGCCAGCAGCTTGGGATCATTGCAGCCCCAGCATTTT